The clone carrying this TCR beta chain was counted many times. The antigen remains undetermined. This sample was included in a study of neurological immune-mediated disorders. General study points: The absence of any CDR3 amino acid sequence shared by expanded clones across subjects suggests that repertoires were private in all groups. A possible signature was seen in one related-CDR3 cluster, into which phylogenetic grouping placed the repertoires of 18 of 34 multiple sclerosis patients.

The unsorted libraries were produced from 2 million PBMCs held at -80 C. TCRdb analysed the 5' RACE reads with MiXCR anew, one entry per CDR3 protein. This sample yields 31,000 or so distinct CDR3 sequences, of which approximately 1.4% are seen a single time; around 8.8% belongs to the top ten. Specimen: PBMCs. This clonotype was sampled from a woman aged 25 to 39 with multiple sclerosis.

CDR3 DNA sequence: TGTGCCAGCAGCATCCGGGGGAATCAGCCCCAGCATTTT. Amino acids: CASSIRGNQPQHF. This sequence joins TRBV7-2 and TRBJ1-5; possible D gene TRBD1, 5 bases. Germline V gives CDR1 SGHTA, CDR2 FQGNSA. CDR3 length equals 13 residues. V lost 5 bases, J lost 4 bases, and 9 bases lay in between.